These T cell receptor beta chains were read from a single sample in a study of shared clonotypes between healthy human individuals. Profiling relied on immunoSEQ multiplex PCR, and the TCRdb table lists in-frame clones only, not all of them. Of about half a million clones listed, about 84% are singletons. The sequenced sample was PBMCs. The receptors derive from a middle-aged woman in good health. Some clones in this sample may be carry-over from other donors' samples. Both conserved end residues are trimmed from each CDR3.

v_call: TRBV5-1; j_call: TRBJ1-2; cdr3_length: 13; cdr3_aa: ASSLGGSSSYGYT
v_call: TRBV28; j_call: TRBJ2-3; cdr3_length: 12; cdr3_aa: ATKFLGAGDTQY
v_call: TRBV5-1; j_call: TRBJ2-3; cdr3_length: 16; cdr3_aa: ASSWRGLGQGPTDTQY
v_call: TRBV2; j_call: TRBJ1-1; cdr3_length: 12; cdr3_aa: ASRDTGGGTEAF
v_call: TRBV6-6; j_call: TRBJ2-7; cdr3_length: 12; cdr3_aa: ASSPGLGAVEQY
v_call: TRBV7-2; j_call: TRBJ2-1; cdr3_length: 12; cdr3_aa: ASSLYSSYNEQF
v_call: TRBV2; j_call: TRBJ2-2; cdr3_length: 13; cdr3_aa: ASRLGQGAPGELF
v_call: TRBV7-2; j_call: TRBJ2-2; cdr3_length: 14; cdr3_aa: ASSFRGASNTGELF
v_call: TRBV30; j_call: TRBJ1-4; cdr3_length: 11; cdr3_aa: AWSIGQGGPLF
v_call: TRBV2; j_call: TRBJ1-3; cdr3_length: 9; cdr3_aa: ASRASHTIY
v_call: TRBV7-3; j_call: TRBJ2-2; cdr3_length: 13; cdr3_aa: ASSLDPFNTGELF
v_call: TRBV7-8; j_call: TRBJ2-1; cdr3_length: 14; cdr3_aa: ASSFPRGVGGDEQF
v_call: TRBV7-2; j_call: TRBJ1-5; cdr3_length: 12; cdr3_aa: ASSSNTVFEPQH
v_call: TRBV7-2; j_call: TRBJ2-2; cdr3_length: 13; cdr3_aa: ASSPGGGNTGELF
v_call: TRBV27; j_call: TRBJ2-1; cdr3_length: 14; cdr3_aa: ASSLRRESSYNEQF
v_call: TRBV28; j_call: TRBJ2-4; cdr3_length: 13; cdr3_aa: ASSLVSQAKNIQY
v_call: TRBV2; j_call: TRBJ2-4; cdr3_length: 9; cdr3_aa: ASRREDIQY
v_call: TRBV18; j_call: TRBJ1-1; cdr3_length: 11; cdr3_aa: ASSPAENTEAF